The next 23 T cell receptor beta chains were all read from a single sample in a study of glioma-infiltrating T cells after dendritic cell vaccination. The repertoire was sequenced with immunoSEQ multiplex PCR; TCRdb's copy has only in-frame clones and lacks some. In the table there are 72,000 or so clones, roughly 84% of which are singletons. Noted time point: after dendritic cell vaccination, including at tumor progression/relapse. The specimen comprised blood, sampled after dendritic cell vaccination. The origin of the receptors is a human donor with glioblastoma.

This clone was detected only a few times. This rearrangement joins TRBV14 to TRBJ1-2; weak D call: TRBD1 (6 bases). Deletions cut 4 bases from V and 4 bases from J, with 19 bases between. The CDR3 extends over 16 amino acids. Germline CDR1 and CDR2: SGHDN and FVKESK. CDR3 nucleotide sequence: TGTGCCAGCAGCCTCCTCCCGACAGGTGCGGGCTATGGCTACACCTTC. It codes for CASSLLPTGAGYGYTF. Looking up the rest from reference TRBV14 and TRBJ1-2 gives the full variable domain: EAGVTQFPSHSVIEKGQTVTLRCDPISGHDNLYWYRRVMGKEIKFLLHFVKESKQDESGMPNNRFLAERTGGTYSTLKVQPAELEDSGVYFCASSLLPTGAGYGYTFGSGTRLTVV.

CDR3 coding DNA: TGTGCCAGCAGCTTAAGCGGGTCTGAAGCTTTCTTT. This gives the protein CASSLSGSEAFF. V is TRBV7-9 and J is TRBJ1-1; D ambiguous. Germline V gene lookup returns CDR1 SEHNR and CDR2 FQNEAQ (reference sequence). Deletions cut 2 bases from V and 6 bases from J, with 7 bases between. CDR3 length equals 12 residues.

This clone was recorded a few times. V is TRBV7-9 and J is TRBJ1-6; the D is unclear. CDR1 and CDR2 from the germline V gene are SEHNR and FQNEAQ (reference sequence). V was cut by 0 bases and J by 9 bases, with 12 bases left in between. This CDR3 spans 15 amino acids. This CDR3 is CASSLAAGGGSPLHF. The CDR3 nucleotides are TGTGCCAGCAGCTTAGCGGCAGGAGGAGGTTCACCCCTCCACTTT.

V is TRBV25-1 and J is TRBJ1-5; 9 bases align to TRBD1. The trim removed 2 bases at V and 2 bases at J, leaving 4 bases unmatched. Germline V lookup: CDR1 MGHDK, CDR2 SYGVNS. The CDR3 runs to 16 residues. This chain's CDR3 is CASSEEGQGGNQPQHF. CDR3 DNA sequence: TGTGCCAGCAGTGAAGAGGGACAGGGCGGCAATCAGCCCCAGCATTTT.

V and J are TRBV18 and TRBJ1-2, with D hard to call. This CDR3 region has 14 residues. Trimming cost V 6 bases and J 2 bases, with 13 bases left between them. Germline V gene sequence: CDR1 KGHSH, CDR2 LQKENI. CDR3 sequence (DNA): TGTGCCAGCTCGCGTGAGGGTAGGAACTATGGCTACACCTTC. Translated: CASSREGRNYGYTF.

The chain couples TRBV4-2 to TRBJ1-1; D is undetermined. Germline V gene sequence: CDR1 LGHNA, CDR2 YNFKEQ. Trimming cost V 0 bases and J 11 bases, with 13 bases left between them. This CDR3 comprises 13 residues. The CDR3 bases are TGTGCCAGCAGCCAAGATGGCGAGGGTAATGCTTTCTTT. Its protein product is CASSQDGEGNAFF.

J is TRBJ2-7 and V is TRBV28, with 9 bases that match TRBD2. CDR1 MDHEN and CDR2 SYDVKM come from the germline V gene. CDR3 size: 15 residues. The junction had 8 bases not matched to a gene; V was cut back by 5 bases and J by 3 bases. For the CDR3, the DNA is TGTGCCAGCAGTCCCGCGGGACTAGCAGACTACGAGCAGTACTTC. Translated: CASSPAGLADYEQYF.

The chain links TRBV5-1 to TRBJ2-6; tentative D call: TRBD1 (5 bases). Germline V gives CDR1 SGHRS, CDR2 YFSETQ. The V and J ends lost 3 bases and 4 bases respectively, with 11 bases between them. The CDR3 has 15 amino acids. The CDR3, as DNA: TGCGCCAGCAGCTCAGACAGTCAAGGGGCCAACGTCCTGACTTTC. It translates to CASSSDSQGANVLTF.

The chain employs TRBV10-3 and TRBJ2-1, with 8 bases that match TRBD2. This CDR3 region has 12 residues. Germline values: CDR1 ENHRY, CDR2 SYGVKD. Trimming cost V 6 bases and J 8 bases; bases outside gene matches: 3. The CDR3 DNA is TGTGCCATCAGCAGCGGGGGATATGAGCAGTTCTTC. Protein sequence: CAISSGGYEQFF.

The CDR3, as DNA: TGTGCCAGCAGTGACGCAGGGGCCTCTCAAGAGACCCAGTACTTC. Protein product: CASSDAGASQETQYF. This chain joins TRBV25-1 and TRBJ2-5; tentative D call: TRBD1 (6 bases). Germline CDR1 is MGHDK and CDR2 is SYGVNS. Deletions cut 3 bases from V and 2 bases from J, with 13 bases between. The CDR3 is made up of 15 amino acids.

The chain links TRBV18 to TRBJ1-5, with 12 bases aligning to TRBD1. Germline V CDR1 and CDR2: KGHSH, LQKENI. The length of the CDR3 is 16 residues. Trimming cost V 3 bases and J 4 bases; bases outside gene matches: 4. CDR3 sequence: CASSPMGQGANQPQHF. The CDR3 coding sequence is TGTGCCAGCTCACCGATGGGACAGGGGGCTAATCAGCCCCAGCATTTT.

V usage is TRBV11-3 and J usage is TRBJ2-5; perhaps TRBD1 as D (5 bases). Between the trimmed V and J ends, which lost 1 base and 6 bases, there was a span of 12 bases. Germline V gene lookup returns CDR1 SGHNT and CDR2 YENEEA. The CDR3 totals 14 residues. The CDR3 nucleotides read TGTGCCAGCAGCTTAGGAGGTCAGGGAAAGACCCAGTACTTC. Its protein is CASSLGGQGKTQYF.

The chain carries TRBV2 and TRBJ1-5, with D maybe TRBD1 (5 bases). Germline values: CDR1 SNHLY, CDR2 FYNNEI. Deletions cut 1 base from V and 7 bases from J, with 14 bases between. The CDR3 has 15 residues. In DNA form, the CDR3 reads TGTGCCAGCAGTGAAGACCCCGGGGGTTGGCAGCCCCAGCATTTT. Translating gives CASSEDPGGWQPQHF. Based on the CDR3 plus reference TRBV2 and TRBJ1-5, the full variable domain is EPEVTQTPSHQVTQMGQEVILRCVPISNHLYFYWYRQILGQKVEFLVSFYNNEISEKSEIFDDQFSVERPDGSNFTLKIRSTKLEDSAMYFCASSEDPGGWQPQHFGDGTRLSIL.

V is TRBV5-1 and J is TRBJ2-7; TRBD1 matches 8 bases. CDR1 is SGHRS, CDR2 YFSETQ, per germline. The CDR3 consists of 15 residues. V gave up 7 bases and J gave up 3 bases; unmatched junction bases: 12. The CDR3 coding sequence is TGCGCCAGCCGCGCTTCGGACAGGGCATTCTACGAGCAGTACTTC. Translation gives CASRASDRAFYEQYF.

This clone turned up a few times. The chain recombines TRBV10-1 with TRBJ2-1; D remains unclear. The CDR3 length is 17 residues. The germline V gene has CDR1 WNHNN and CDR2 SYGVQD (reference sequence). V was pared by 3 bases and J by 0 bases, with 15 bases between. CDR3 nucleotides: TGCGCCAGCAGTGATAATTCGGGTGAAGGCTCCTACAATGAGCAGTTCTTC. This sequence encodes CASSDNSGEGSYNEQFF.

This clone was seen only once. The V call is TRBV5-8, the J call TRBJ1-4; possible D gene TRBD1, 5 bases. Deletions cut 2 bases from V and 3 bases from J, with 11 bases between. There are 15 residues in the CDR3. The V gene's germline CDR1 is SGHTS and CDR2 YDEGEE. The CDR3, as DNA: TGTGCCAGCAGCTTAATAAGACAGCCTAATGAAAAACTGTTTTTT. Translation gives CASSLIRQPNEKLFF.

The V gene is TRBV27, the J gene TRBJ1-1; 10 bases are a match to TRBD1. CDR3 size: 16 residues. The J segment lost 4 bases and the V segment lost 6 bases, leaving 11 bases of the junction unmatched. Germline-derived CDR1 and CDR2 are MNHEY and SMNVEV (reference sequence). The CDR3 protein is CASRTSGTGVTTEAFF. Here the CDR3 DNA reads TGTGCCAGCAGAACTTCCGGGACAGGGGTAACCACTGAAGCTTTCTTT.

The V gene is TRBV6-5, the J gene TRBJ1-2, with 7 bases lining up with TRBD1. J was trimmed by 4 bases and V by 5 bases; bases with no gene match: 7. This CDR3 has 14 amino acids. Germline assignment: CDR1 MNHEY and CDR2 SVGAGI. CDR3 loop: CASSGPGTAYGYTF. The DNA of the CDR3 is TGTGCCAGCAGTGGGCCCGGGACAGCCTATGGCTACACCTTC.

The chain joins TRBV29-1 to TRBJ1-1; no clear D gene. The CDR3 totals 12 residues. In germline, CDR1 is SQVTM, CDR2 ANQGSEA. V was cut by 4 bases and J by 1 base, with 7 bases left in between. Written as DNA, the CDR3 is TGCAGCGTTGCCTTCGGGAACACTGAAGCTTTCTTT. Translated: CSVAFGNTEAFF.

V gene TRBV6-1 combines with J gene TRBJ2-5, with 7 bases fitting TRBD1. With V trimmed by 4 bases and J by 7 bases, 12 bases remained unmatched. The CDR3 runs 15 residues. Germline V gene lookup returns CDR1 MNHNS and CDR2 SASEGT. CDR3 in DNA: TGTGCCAGCAGTGGTCGACAGGGTGTGGCCGTGACCCAGTACTTC. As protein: CASSGRQGVAVTQYF.

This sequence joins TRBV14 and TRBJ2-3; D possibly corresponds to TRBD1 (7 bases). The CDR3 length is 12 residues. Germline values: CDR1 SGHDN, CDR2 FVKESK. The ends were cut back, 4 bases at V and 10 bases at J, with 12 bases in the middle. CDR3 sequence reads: CASSPGGGPQYF. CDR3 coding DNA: TGTGCCAGCAGCCCAGGAGGGGGCCCGCAGTATTTT.

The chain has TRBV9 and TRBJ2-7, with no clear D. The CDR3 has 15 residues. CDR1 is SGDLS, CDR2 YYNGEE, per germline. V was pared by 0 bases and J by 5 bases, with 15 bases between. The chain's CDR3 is CASSVVNSPLDEQYF. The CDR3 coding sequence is TGTGCCAGCAGCGTAGTGAACTCCCCCCTGGACGAGCAGTACTTC.

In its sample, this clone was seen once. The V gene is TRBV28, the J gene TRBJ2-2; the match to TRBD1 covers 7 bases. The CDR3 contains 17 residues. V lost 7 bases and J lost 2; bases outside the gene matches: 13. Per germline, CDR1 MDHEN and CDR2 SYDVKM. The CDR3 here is CASKRFGRGSNTGELFF. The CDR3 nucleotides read TGTGCCAGCAAACGCTTTGGCAGGGGGTCTAACACCGGGGAGCTGTTTTTT.